The next 21 T cell receptor beta chains were all read from a single sample in a study of blood T cells in healthy people across ages. Then a second PCR, running roughly 7 to 11 cycles, was carried out with a sample-barcoded 5' primer and a J-beta primer mix. TCRdb called the 5' RACE reads again in MiXCR, with one record for every CDR3 protein. The sample contains 1.2 million to 1.5 million distinct CDR3 sequences, approximately 59% of which appear only once. Sample: blood. These receptor sequences come from a man in his late teens or twenties in good health.

The rearrangement joins TRBV4-1 to TRBJ2-1; 10 bases are shared with TRBD2. The length of the CDR3 is 18 residues. The V segment lost 1 base and the J segment 4 bases; nucleotides outside the gene matches: 10. Germline CDR1 and CDR2: MGHRA and YSYEKL. The CDR3 region has the DNA TGCGCCAGCAGCCAAGTAGGTTCTAGCGGGGGACCATACAATGAGCAGTTCTTC. Protein sequence: CASSQVGSSGGPYNEQFF.

This chain links TRBV27 with TRBJ1-2; 8 bases line up with TRBD1. Germline V lookup: CDR1 MNHEY, CDR2 SMNVEV (reference sequence). Germline trimming cut 10 bases from V and 6 bases from J; bases unmatched to any gene: 7. The CDR3 is 12 residues long. The CDR3 protein is CATLQGAHGYTF. CDR3 coding DNA: TGTGCCACCCTCCAGGGGGCGCATGGCTACACCTTC.

A few counts support this clonotype. This chain connects TRBV5-6 to TRBJ1-1; D is unresolved. Trimming pared 0 bases from V and 0 bases from J, leaving 6 bases between. Germline V gives CDR1 SGHDT, CDR2 YYEEEE. CDR3 size: 14 residues. The CDR3 loop is CASSLVSLNTEAFF. The DNA of the CDR3 is TGTGCCAGCAGCTTGGTCAGTTTGAACACTGAAGCTTTCTTT.

The chain joins TRBV20-1 to TRBJ2-1; maybe TRBD1 (5 bases). Germline assignment: CDR1 DFQATT and CDR2 SNEGSKA (reference sequence). CDR3 size: 11 residues. V lost 6 bases and J 9 bases, leaving 12 bases between the germline ends. The CDR3 loop is CSARRGAEQFF. Here the CDR3 DNA reads TGCAGTGCCCGACGTGGGGCTGAGCAGTTCTTC.

The chain carries TRBV29-1 and TRBJ2-3; 9 nucleotides align to TRBD2. CDR1 SQVTM and CDR2 ANQGSEA come from the germline V gene. V lost 5 bases to trimming and J lost 3 bases; unmatched junction nucleotides: 9. The CDR3 contains 15 residues. CDR3 sequence reads: CSVSRGGALTDTQYF. The CDR3 region has the DNA TGCAGCGTTTCTCGCGGGGGGGCCCTTACAGATACGCAGTATTTT.

This clonotype was counted a few times. This sequence joins TRBV6-1 and TRBJ1-5; perhaps TRBD1 as D (5 bases). Between the trimmed V and J ends, which lost 7 bases and 0 bases, there was a span of 7 bases. The CDR3 is 13 amino acids. Germline V gene data show CDR1 as MNHNS and CDR2 as SASEGT. CDR3 sequence reads: CASKDNSNQPQHF. Written as DNA, the CDR3 is TGTGCCAGCAAGGACAATAGCAATCAGCCCCAGCATTTT.

The V call is TRBV20-1, the J call TRBJ2-7; unclear D gene. Gene TRBJ2-1 matches the end of the DNA better, so the J call may be wrong. CDR3 length equals 14 residues. Germline V gives CDR1 DFQATT, CDR2 SNEGSKA (reference sequence). CDR3: CSASPLKFGNEQFF. CDR3 nucleotide sequence: TGCAGTGCTTCACCTCTTAAGTTCGGGAATGAGCAGTTCTTC.

The rearrangement links TRBV6-1 to TRBJ2-2, with 7 bases aligning to TRBD2. Germline assignment: CDR1 MNHNS and CDR2 SASEGT. V lost 0 bases and J lost 6; bases outside the gene matches: 16. The CDR3 covers 19 residues. CDR3 protein: CASSEALFSEGGPSGELFF. The CDR3 nucleotides read TGTGCCAGCAGTGAAGCGCTTTTCTCGGAGGGAGGGCCTTCCGGGGAGCTGTTTTTT.

J is TRBJ2-3 and V is TRBV7-9; TRBD1 matches 7 bases. V lost 3 bases to trimming and J lost 2 bases; unmatched junction nucleotides: 8. Germline CDR1 is SEHNR and CDR2 is FQNEAQ (reference sequence). CDR3 length: 16 amino acids. This CDR3 reads CASSFPWGQLTDTQYF. CDR3 in DNA: TGTGCCAGCAGCTTCCCCTGGGGACAGCTCACAGATACGCAGTATTTT.

This clonotype was found a few times. J is TRBJ2-3 and V is TRBV29-1; D not certain. Trimming shortened V by 4 bases and J by 4 bases, and 6 bases separated the two germline ends. Germline V gene sequence: CDR1 SQVTM, CDR2 ANQGSEA. The CDR3 spans 11 residues. CDR3 nucleotide sequence: TGCAGCGTTGGATCGGCAGATACGCAGTATTTT. Protein product: CSVGSADTQYF.

The chain is built from TRBV20-1 and TRBJ1-2; 8 nucleotides agree with TRBD1. V lost 1 base, J lost 2 bases, and 6 bases stayed unmatched. CDR3 size: 15 residues. Germline V gene data show CDR1 as DFQATT and CDR2 as SNEGSKA (reference sequence). The CDR3 DNA sequence: TGCAGTGCTAGAGGTCGGACAGGGAGCAACTATGGCTACACCTTC. It codes for CSARGRTGSNYGYTF.

The CDR3, as DNA: TGTGCCAGCAGTTACTCCCGGTGGGAGGGCCTAAACCGCACAGATACGCAGTATTTT. It codes for CASSYSRWEGLNRTDTQYF. The V call is TRBV6-5, the J call TRBJ2-3; TRBD2 aligns across 7 bases. Looked up from germline, CDR1 is MNHEY and CDR2 is SVGAGI. V lost 0 bases and J lost 1; bases outside the gene matches: 13. CDR3 length: 19 residues.

This clonotype has more than one count but fewer than ten. The V gene is TRBV7-2, the J gene TRBJ2-1, with a possible D match to TRBD1 (5 bases). Germline V gene sequence: CDR1 SGHTA, CDR2 FQGNSA. V was clipped by 0 bases and J by 4 bases, with 13 bases between them. The CDR3 loop spans 16 amino acids. The CDR3 DNA follows: TGTGCCAGCAGCTTAGCGGTGACAGCCAAATACAATGAGCAGTTCTTC. It specifies CASSLAVTAKYNEQFF.

The chain recombines TRBV6-5 with TRBJ2-1, with TRBD1 matching 10 bases. The germline gives CDR1 MNHEY, CDR2 SVGAGI. The CDR3 length is 18 residues. With 2 bases clipped from V and 3 bases from J, the junction kept 10 bases outside the gene matches. The CDR3 protein is CASSYGPEGQGVYNEQFF. CDR3 nucleotides: TGTGCCAGCAGTTACGGCCCGGAAGGACAGGGGGTCTACAATGAGCAGTTCTTC.

This clonotype was detected a few times. V usage is TRBV10-3 and J usage is TRBJ2-7; TRBD1 agrees at 9 bases. From germline, CDR1 is ENHRY and CDR2 SYGVKD. The CDR3 is 14 amino acids. Trimming took 5 bases from V and 7 from J; bases not matched to a gene: 9. CDR3 bases: TGTGCCATCAGTACCGGGACAGGGCCTTGGGAGCAGTACTTC. Residues: CAISTGTGPWEQYF.

The rearrangement links TRBV11-2 to TRBJ1-2; the D gene is possibly TRBD1 (6 bases). The germline gives CDR1 SGHAT, CDR2 FQNNGV. The CDR3 covers 11 residues. V was cut by 10 bases and J by 8 bases, with 14 bases left in between. The CDR3 loop reads CAIRQAHGYTF. In DNA, the CDR3 is TGTGCCATCCGACAGGCTCACGGCTACACCTTC.

The rearrangement links TRBV20-1 to TRBJ1-2; D is uncertain. The CDR3 covers 12 residues. Per germline, CDR1 DFQATT and CDR2 SNEGSKA (reference sequence). Trimming cost V 1 base and J 13 bases, with 16 bases left between them. The CDR3 reads CSARGFGPIFTF. CDR3 sequence (DNA): TGCAGTGCTAGAGGGTTCGGCCCTATTTTCACCTTC.

V usage is TRBV6-6 and J usage is TRBJ2-1, with D maybe TRBD1 (5 bases). Germline CDR1 is MNHNY and CDR2 is SVGAGI (reference sequence). V lost 5 bases to trimming and J lost 9 bases, with 11 bases between them. This CDR3 is 12 amino acids long. CDR3 nucleotides: TGTGCCAGCAGTGACAGTTATGGTGAGCAGTTCTTC. Translated, it gives CASSDSYGEQFF.

The V and J genes are TRBV4-3 and TRBJ1-2; D is uncertain. V lost 0 bases to trimming and J lost 8 bases, with 13 bases between them. Germline V gene lookup returns CDR1 LGHNA and CDR2 YSLEER. This CDR3 has 14 residues. CDR3: CASSQDLTAIGYTF. For the CDR3, the DNA is TGCGCCAGCAGCCAAGATTTAACCGCAATCGGCTACACCTTC.

The chain has TRBV6-5 and TRBJ2-7, with D hard to call. This CDR3 has 17 amino acids. Looked up from germline, CDR1 is MNHEY and CDR2 is SVGAGI. Trimming removed 2 bases from V and 3 bases from J, with 20 bases in between. The CDR3: CASSYGAGAIPHYEQYF. In DNA, the CDR3 is TGTGCCAGCAGTTACGGCGCAGGTGCTATCCCCCACTACGAGCAGTACTTC.

The rearrangement joins TRBV4-2 to TRBJ2-2; the match to TRBD1 covers 10 bases. The V gene's germline CDR1 is LGHNA and CDR2 YNFKEQ. CDR3 size: 15 residues. J lost 6 bases, V lost 6 bases, and 7 bases had no gene match. The CDR3 reads CASSNRDRGSGELFF. Here the CDR3 DNA reads TGTGCCAGCAGTAACCGGGACAGGGGTTCCGGGGAGCTGTTTTTT.